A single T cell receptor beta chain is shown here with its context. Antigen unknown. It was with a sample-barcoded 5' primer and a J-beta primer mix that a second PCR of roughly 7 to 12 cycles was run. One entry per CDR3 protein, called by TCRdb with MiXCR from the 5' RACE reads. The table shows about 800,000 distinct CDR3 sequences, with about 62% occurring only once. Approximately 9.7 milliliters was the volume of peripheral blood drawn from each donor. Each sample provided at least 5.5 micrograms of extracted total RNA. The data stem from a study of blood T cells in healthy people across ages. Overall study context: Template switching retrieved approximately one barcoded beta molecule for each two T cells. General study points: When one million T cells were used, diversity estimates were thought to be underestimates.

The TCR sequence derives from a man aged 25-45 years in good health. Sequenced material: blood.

CDR3 loop: CAWRSGSRTDTQYF. Here the CDR3 DNA reads TGTGCCTGGAGAAGCGGGAGCCGCACAGATACGCAGTATTTT. The chain recombines TRBV30 with TRBJ2-3; TRBD2 matches at 8 bases. CDR1 GTSNPN and CDR2 SVGIG come from the germline V gene (reference sequence). V gave up 3 bases and J gave up 1 base; unmatched junction bases: 3. The CDR3 runs 14 residues.